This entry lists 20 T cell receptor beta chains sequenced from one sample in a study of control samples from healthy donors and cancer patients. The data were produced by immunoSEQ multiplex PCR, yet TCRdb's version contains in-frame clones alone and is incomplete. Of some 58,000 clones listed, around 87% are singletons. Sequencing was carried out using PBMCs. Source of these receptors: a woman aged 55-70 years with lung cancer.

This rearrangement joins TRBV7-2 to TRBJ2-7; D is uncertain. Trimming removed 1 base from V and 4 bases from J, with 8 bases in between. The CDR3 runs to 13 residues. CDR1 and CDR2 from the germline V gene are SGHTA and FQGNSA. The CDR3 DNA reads TGTGCCAGCAGCTTAGTCGAAGGGTACGAGCAGTACTTC. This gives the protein CASSLVEGYEQYF. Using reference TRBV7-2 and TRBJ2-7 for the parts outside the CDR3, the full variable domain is GAGVSQSPSNKVTEKGKDVELRCDPISGHTALYWYRQSLGQGLEFLIYFQGNSAPDKSGLPSDRFSAERTGGSVSTLTIQRTQQEDSAVYLCASSLVEGYEQYFGPGTRLTVT.

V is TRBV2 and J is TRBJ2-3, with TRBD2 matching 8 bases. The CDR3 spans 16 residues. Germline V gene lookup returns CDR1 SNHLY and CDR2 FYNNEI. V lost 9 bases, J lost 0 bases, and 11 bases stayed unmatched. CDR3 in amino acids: CASSKRASGSTDTQYF. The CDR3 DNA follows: TGTGCCAGTTCAAAGCGGGCTAGCGGGAGCACAGATACGCAGTATTTT.

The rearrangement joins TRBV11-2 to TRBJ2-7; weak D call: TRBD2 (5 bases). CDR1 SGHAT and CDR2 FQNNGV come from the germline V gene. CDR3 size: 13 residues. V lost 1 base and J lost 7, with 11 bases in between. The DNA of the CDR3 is TGTGCCAGCAGCTTAGCTGGTGGGAGTGAGCAGTACTTC. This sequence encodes CASSLAGGSEQYF. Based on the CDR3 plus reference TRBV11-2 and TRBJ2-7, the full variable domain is EAGVAQSPRYKIIEKRQSVAFWCNPISGHATLYWYQQILGQGPKLLIQFQNNGVVDDSQLPKDRFSAERLKGVDSTLKIQPAKLEDSAVYLCASSLAGGSEQYFGPGTRLTVT.

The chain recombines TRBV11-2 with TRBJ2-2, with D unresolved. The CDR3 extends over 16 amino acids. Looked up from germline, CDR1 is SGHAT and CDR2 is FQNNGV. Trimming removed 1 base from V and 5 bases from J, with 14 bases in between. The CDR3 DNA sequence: TGTGCCAGCAGCTTAGTAGGTGGGGATCGTACCGGGGAGCTGTTTTTT. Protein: CASSLVGGDRTGELFF.

CDR3: CAVRQGAETQYF. The CDR3 bases are TGTGCCGTTCGACAGGGTGCAGAGACCCAGTACTTC. This rearrangement joins TRBV2 to TRBJ2-5, with 7 bases lining up with TRBD1. Germline CDR1 and CDR2: SNHLY and FYNNEI. The CDR3 runs 12 residues. The V gene end was trimmed by 11 bases and the J gene end by 4 bases; junction bases not matched to a gene: 7. Full variable domain (remainder filled in from reference TRBV2 and TRBJ2-5): EPEVTQTPSHQVTQMGQEVILRCVPISNHLYFYWYRQILGQKVEFLVSFYNNEISEKSEIFDDQFSVERPDGSNFTLKIRSTKLEDSAMYFCAVRQGAETQYFGPGTRLLVL.

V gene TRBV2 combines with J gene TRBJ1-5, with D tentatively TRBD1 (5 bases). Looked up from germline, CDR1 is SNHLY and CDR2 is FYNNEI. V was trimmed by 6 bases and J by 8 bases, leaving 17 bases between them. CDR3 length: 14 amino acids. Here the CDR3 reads CASRVGQGGEPQHF. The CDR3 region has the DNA TGTGCCAGCAGAGTTGGGCAGGGCGGGGAGCCCCAGCATTTT.

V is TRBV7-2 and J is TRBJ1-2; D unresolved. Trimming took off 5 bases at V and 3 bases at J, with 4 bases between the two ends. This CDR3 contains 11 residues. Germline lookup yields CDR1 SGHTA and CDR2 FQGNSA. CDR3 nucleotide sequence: TGTGCCAGCAGCCCCGACTATGGCTACACCTTC. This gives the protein CASSPDYGYTF.

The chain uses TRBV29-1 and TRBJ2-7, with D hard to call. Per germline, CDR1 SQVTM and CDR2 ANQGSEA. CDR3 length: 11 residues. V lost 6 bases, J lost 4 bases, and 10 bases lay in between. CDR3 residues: CSVGEMYEQYF. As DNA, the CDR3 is TGCAGCGTGGGCGAGATGTACGAGCAGTACTTC.

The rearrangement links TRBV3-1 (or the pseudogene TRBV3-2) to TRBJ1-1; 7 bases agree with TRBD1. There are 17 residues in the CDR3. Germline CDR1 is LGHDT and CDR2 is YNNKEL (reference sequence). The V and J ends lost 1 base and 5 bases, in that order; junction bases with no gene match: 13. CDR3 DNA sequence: TGTGCCAGCAGCCAAGGTTTAAAATGGCAGGGGGTGACTGAAGCTTTCTTT. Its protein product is CASSQGLKWQGVTEAFF.

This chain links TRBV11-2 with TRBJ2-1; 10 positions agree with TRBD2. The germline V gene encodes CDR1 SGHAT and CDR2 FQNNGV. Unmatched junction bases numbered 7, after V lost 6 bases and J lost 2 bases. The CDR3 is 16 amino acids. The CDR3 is CASRPSGRAPYNEQFF. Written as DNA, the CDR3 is TGTGCCAGCAGACCCAGCGGGAGGGCCCCCTACAATGAGCAGTTCTTC. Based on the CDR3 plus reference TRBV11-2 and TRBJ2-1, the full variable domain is EAGVAQSPRYKIIEKRQSVAFWCNPISGHATLYWYQQILGQGPKLLIQFQNNGVVDDSQLPKDRFSAERLKGVDSTLKIQPAKLEDSAVYLCASRPSGRAPYNEQFFGPGTRLTVL.

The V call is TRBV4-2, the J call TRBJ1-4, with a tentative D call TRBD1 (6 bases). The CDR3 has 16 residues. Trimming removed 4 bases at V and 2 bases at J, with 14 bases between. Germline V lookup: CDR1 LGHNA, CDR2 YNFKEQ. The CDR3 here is CASSRMTGLTNEKLFF. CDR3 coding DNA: TGTGCCAGCAGCCGGATGACAGGTTTGACTAATGAAAAACTGTTTTTT.

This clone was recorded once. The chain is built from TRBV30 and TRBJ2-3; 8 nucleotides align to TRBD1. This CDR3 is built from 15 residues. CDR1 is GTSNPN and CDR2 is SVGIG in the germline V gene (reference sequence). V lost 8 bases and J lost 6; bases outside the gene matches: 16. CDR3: CARSSKDRVTDTQYF. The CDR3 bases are TGTGCCCGCTCTAGTAAGGACAGGGTTACGGATACGCAGTATTTT.

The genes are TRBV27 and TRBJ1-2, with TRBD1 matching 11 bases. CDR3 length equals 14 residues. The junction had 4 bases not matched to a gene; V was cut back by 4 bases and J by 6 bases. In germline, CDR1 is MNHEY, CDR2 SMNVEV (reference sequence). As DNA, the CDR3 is TGTGCCAGCAGTTCGGACAGGGGGCTGAATGGCTACACCTTC. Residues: CASSSDRGLNGYTF.

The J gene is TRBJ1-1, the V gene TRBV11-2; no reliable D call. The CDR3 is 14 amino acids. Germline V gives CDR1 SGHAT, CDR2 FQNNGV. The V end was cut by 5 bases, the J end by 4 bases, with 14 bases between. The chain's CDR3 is CASSPPPASTEAFF. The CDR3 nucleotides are TGTGCCAGCAGCCCCCCCCCGGCCAGCACTGAAGCTTTCTTT.

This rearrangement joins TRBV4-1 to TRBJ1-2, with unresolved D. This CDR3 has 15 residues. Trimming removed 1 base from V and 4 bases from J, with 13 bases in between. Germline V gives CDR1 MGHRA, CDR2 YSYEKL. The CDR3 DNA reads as TGCGCCAGCAGCCAAGGGAGGTCGGGTGTCTATGGCTACACCTTC. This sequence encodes CASSQGRSGVYGYTF.

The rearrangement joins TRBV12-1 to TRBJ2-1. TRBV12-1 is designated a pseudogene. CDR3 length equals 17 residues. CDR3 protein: CASSFEVGDPSYNEQFF. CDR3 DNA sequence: TGTGCCAGCAGCTTTGAGGTGGGGGACCCCTCCTACAATGAGCAGTTCTTC.

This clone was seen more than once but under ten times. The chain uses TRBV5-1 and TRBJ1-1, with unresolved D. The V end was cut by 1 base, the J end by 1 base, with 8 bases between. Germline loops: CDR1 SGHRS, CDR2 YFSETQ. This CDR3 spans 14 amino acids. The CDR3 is CASSLFTQNTEAFF. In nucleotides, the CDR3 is TGCGCCAGCAGCTTGTTTACGCAGAACACTGAAGCTTTCTTT.

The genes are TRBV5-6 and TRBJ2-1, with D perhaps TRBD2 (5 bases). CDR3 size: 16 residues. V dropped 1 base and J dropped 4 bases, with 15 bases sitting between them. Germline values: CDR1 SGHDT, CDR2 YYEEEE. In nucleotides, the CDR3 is TGTGCCAGCAGCTTGCGGGGTCTAGCCGTATACAATGAGCAGTTCTTC. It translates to CASSLRGLAVYNEQFF.

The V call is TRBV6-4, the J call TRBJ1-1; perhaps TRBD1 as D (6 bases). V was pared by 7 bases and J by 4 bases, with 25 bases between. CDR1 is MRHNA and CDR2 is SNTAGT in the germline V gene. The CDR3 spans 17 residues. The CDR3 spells CASTPYGGLGQGTEAFF. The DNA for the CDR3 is TGTGCCAGCACCCCATACGGGGGGCTTGGTCAGGGCACTGAAGCTTTCTTT.

CDR3 nucleotide sequence: TGTGCCAGTGCACTTATGAGGACCCAAGAGACCCAGTACTTC. Translated, it gives CASALMRTQETQYF. The chain recombines TRBV25-1 with TRBJ2-5, with D unclear. The CDR3 totals 14 residues. Germline CDR1 MGHDK, CDR2 SYGVNS. The V end lost 9 bases, the J end lost 1 base, and 15 bases lay between the germline ends. The full variable domain, completed using reference TRBV25-1 and TRBJ2-5, is EADIYQTPRYLVIGTGKKITLECSQTMGHDKMYWYQQDPGMELHLIHYSYGVNSTEKGDLSSESTVSRIRTEHFPLTLESARPSHTSQYLCASALMRTQETQYFGPGTRLLVL.